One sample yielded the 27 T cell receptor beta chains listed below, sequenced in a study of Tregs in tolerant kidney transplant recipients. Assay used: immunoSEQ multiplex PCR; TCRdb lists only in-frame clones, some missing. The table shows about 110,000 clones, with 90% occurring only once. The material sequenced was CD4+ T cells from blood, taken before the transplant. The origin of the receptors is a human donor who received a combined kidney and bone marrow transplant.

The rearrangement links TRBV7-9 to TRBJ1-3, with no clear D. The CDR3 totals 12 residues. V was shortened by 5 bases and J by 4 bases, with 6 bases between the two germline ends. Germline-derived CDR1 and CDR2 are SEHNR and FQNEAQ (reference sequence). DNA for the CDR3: TGTGCCAGCAGCCCCCGGGGAAACACCATATATTTT. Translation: CASSPRGNTIYF.

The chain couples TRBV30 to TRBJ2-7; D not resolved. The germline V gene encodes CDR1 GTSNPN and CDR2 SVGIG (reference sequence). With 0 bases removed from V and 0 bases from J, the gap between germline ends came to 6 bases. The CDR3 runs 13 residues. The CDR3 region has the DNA TGTGCCTGGAGTGTGAAGCCCTCCTACGAGCAGTACTTC. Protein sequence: CAWSVKPSYEQYF. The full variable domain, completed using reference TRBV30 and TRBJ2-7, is SQTIHQWPATLVQPVGSPLSLECTVEGTSNPNLYWYRQAAGRGLQLLFYSVGIGQISSEVPQNLSASRPQDRQFILSSKKLLLSDSGFYLCAWSVKPSYEQYFGPGTRLTVT.

The CDR3 spells CASSVGYSGQGISSYGYTF. The CDR3 DNA reads as TGTGCCAGCAGCGTAGGGTACTCGGGACAGGGGATTTCCAGCTATGGCTACACCTTC. The chain joins TRBV9 to TRBJ1-2, with TRBD1 matching over 10 bases. Germline V gene lookup returns CDR1 SGDLS and CDR2 YYNGEE. The CDR3 consists of 19 residues. Trimming at V came to 0 bases and at J to 4 bases, leaving 15 bases not matched to a gene.

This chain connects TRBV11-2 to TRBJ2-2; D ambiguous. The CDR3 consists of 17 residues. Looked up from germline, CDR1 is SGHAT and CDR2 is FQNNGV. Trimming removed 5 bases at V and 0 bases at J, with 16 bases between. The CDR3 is CASSVGYVTANTGELFF. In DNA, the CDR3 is TGTGCCAGCAGCGTAGGCTACGTAACAGCGAACACCGGGGAGCTGTTTTTT.

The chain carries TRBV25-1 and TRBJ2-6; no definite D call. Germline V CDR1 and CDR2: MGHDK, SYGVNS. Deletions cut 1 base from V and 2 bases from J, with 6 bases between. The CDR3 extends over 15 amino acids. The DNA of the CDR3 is TGTGCCAGCAGTGAATTTTTAACTGGGGCCAACGTCCTGACTTTC. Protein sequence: CASSEFLTGANVLTF.

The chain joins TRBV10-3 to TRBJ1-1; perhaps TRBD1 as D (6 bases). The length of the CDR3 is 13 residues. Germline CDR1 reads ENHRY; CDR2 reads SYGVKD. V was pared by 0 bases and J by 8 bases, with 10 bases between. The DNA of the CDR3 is TGTGCCATCAGTGAGTCGAGGGGGAGAGAAGCTTTCTTT. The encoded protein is CAISESRGREAFF.

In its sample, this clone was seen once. CDR3 in amino acids: CASSYGQAHGYGYTF. DNA of the CDR3: TGTGCCAGCAGTTACGGGCAGGCGCACGGCTATGGCTACACCTTC. The chain employs TRBV6-5 and TRBJ1-2; D is unresolved. The CDR3 has 15 amino acids. The V and J ends lost 2 bases and 4 bases respectively, with 14 bases between them. Germline-derived CDR1 and CDR2 are MNHEY and SVGAGI.

CDR3 bases: TGTGCCAGCAGCGTGGGTCAGTCAGCCAGGTATGGGGAGCAGTACTTC. Residues: CASSVGQSARYGEQYF. This chain uses TRBV9 with TRBJ2-7; D is unclear. This CDR3 spans 16 amino acids. The V end was cut by 2 bases, the J end by 7 bases, with 22 bases between. Germline assignment: CDR1 SGDLS and CDR2 YYNGEE.

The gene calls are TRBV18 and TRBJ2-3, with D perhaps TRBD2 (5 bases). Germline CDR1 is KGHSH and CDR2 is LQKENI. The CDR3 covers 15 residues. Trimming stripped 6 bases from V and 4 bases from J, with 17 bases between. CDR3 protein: CASSREGRLSDTQYF. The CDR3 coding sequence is TGTGCCAGCTCCCGCGAGGGCAGGTTGTCAGATACGCAGTATTTT.

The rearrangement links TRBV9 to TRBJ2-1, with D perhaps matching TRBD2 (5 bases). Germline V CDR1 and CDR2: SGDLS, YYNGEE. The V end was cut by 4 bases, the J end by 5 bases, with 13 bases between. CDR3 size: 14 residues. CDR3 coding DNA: TGTGCCAGCAGCCCCCACTCCGGGAACAATGAGCAGTTCTTC. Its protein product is CASSPHSGNNEQFF.

The CDR3 sequence is CASSPALRGSGRAVETQYF. In DNA, the CDR3 is TGTGCCAGCAGCCCGGCCCTCCGAGGTAGCGGGAGGGCCGTAGAGACCCAGTACTTC. The chain couples TRBV5-4 to TRBJ2-5; TRBD2 matches at 11 bases. Germline trimming cut 4 bases from V and 4 bases from J; bases unmatched to any gene: 18. The CDR3 covers 19 residues. CDR1 is SGHNT and CDR2 is YYREEE in the germline V gene (reference sequence).

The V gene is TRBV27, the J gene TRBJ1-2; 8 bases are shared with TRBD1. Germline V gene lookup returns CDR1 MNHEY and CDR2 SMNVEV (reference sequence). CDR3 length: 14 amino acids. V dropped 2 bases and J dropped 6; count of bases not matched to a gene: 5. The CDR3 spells CASSLAWGQDGYTF. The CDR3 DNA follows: TGTGCCAGCAGTTTAGCATGGGGACAGGATGGCTACACCTTC.

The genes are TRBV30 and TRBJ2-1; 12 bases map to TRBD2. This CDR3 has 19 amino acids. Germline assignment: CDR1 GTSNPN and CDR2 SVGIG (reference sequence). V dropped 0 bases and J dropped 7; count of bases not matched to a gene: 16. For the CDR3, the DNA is TGTGCCTGGAGTGTTTCCAGGACTAGCGGGATTGTAGTGGGGAATGAGCAGTTCTTC. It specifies CAWSVSRTSGIVVGNEQFF.

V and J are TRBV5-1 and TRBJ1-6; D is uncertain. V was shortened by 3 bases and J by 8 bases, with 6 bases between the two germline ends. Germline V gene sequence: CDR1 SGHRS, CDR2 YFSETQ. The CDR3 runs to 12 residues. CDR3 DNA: TGCGCCAGCAGCTCCCAGGATTCACCCCTCCACTTT. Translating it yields CASSSQDSPLHF. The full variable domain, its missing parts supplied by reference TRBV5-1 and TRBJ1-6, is KAGVTQTPRYLIKTRGQQVTLSCSPISGHRSVSWYQQTPGQGLQFLFEYFSETQRNKGNFPGRFSGRQFSNSRSEMNVSTLELGDSALYLCASSSQDSPLHFGNGTRLTVT.

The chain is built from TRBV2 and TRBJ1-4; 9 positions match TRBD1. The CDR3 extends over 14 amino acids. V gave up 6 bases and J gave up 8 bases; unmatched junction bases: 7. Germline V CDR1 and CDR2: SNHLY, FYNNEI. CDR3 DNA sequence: TGTGCCAGCAGCTCCGGGACAGGGCTCGAAAAACTGTTTTTT. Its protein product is CASSSGTGLEKLFF.

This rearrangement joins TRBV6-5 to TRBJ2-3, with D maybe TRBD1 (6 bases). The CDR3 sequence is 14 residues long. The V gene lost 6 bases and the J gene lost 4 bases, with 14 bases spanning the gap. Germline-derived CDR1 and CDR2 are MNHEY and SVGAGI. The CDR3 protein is CASRRQADPDTQYF. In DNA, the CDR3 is TGTGCCAGCAGACGACAGGCGGACCCAGATACGCAGTATTTT.

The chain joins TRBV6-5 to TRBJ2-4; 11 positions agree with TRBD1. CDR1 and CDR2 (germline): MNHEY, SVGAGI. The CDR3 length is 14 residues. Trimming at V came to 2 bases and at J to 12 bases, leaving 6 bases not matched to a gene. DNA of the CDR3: TGTGCCAGCAGTTACGGACAGGGGGCGCTGGCTCAGTACTTC. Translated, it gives CASSYGQGALAQYF.

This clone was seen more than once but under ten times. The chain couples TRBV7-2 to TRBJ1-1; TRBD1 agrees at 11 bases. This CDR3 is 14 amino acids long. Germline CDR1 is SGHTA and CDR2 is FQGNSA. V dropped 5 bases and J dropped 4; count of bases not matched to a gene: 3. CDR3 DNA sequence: TGTGCCAGCAGCCTTGGACAGGGGGCCACTGAAGCTTTCTTT. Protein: CASSLGQGATEAFF.

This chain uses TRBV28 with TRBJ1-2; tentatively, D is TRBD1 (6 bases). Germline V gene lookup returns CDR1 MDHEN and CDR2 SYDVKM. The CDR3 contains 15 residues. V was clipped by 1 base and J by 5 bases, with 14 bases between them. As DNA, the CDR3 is TGTGCCAGCAGTTTATTATCAGGGGCAGGATATGGCTACACCTTC. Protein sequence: CASSLLSGAGYGYTF.

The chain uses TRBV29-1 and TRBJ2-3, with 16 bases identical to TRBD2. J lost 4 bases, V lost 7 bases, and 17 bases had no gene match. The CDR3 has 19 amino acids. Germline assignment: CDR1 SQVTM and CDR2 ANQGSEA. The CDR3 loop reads CSGTETTGTSGRGSDTQYF. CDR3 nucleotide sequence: TGCAGCGGGACAGAGACGACAGGGACTAGCGGGAGGGGGTCAGATACGCAGTATTTT.

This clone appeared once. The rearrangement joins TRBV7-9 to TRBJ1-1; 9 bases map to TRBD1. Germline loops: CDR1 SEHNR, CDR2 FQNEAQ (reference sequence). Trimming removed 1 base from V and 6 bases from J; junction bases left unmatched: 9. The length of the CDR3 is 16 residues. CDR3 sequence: CASSLERQGGFPEAFF. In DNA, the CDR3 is TGTGCCAGCAGCTTAGAGAGACAGGGGGGCTTTCCTGAAGCTTTCTTT.

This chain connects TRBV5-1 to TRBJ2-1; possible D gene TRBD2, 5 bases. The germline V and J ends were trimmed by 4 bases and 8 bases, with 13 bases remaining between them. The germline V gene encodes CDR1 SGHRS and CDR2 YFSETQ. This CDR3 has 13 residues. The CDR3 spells CASSTGLPYEQFF. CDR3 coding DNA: TGCGCCAGCAGCACCGGACTGCCCTATGAGCAGTTCTTC.

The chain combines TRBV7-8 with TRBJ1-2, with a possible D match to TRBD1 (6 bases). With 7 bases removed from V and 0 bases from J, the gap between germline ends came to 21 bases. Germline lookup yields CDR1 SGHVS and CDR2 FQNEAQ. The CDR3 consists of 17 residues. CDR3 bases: TGTGCCAGCACCAAAATAGGACAGAGCCAAACTAACTATGGCTACACCTTC. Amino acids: CASTKIGQSQTNYGYTF.

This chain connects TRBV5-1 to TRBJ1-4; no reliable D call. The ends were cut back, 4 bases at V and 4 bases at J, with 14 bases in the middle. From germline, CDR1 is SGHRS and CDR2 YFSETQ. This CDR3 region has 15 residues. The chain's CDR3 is CASSPVPGINEKLFF. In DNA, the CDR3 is TGCGCCAGCAGCCCTGTTCCGGGGATTAATGAAAAACTGTTTTTT.

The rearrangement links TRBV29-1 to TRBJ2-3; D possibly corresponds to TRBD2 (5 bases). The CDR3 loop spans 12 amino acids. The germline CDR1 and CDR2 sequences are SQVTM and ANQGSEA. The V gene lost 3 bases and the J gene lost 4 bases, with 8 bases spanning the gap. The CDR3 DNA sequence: TGCAGCGTTGAGGCTAGCCCAGATACGCAGTATTTT. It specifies CSVEASPDTQYF.

The CDR3 loop reads CAISESLAGGTDTQYF. The CDR3 nucleotides are TGTGCCATCAGTGAGTCACTAGCGGGGGGCACAGATACGCAGTATTTT. The chain has TRBV10-3 and TRBJ2-3; 11 bases match TRBD2. The CDR3 contains 16 residues. The V gene's germline CDR1 is ENHRY and CDR2 SYGVKD. V lost 0 bases to trimming and J lost 1 base; unmatched junction nucleotides: 0.

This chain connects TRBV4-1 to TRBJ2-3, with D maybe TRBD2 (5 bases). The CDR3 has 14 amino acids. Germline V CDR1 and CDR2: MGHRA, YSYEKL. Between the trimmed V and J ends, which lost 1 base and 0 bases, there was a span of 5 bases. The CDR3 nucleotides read TGCGCCAGCAGCCAAGGCGGGAGCACAGATACGCAGTATTTT. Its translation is CASSQGGSTDTQYF.